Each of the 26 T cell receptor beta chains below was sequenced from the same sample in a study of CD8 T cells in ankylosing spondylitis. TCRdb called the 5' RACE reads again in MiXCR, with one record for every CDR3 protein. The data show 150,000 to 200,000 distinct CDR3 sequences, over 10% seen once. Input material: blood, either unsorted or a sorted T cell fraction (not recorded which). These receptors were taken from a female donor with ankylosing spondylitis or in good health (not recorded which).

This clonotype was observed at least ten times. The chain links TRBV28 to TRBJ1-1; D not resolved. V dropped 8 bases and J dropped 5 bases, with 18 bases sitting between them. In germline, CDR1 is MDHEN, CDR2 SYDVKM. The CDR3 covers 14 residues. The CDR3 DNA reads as TGTGCCAGCTTAAATGGGTGGAGAGGGACTGAAGCTTTCTTT. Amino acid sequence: CASLNGWRGTEAFF.

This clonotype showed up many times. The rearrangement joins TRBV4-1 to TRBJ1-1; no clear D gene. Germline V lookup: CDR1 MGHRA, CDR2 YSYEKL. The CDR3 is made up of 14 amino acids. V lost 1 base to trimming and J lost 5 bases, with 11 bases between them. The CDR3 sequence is CASSQGALGTEAFF. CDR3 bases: TGCGCCAGCAGCCAAGGCGCCCTGGGGACTGAAGCTTTCTTT.

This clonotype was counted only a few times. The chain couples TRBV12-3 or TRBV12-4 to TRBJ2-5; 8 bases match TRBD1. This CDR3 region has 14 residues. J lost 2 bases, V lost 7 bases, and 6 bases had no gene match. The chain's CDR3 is CASTRDRGQETQYF. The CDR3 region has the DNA TGTGCCAGCACTCGCGACAGGGGACAAGAGACCCAGTACTTC.

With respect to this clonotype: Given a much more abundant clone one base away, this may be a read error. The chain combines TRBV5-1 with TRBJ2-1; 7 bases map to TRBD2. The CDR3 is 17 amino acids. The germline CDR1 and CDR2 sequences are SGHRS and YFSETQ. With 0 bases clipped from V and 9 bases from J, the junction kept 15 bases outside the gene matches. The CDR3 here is CASSLGTVTSYEGEQFF. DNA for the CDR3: TGCGCCAGCAGCTTGGGAACCGTGACTAGCTATGAAGGTGAGCAGTTCTTC.

The CDR3 sequence: CSARDLSEDPDTGELFF. The CDR3 DNA sequence: TGCAGTGCTAGAGATCTGAGTGAGGACCCAGACACCGGGGAGCTGTTTTTT. The J gene is TRBJ2-2, the V gene TRBV20-1; no firm D call. Germline CDR1 and CDR2: DFQATT and SNEGSKA (reference sequence). The ends were cut back, 0 bases at V and 3 bases at J, with 17 bases in the middle. The CDR3 runs 17 residues.

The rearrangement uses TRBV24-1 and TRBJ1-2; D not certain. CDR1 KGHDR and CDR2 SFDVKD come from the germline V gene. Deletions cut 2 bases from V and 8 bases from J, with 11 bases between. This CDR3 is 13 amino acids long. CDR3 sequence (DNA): TGTGCCACCAGTGATTCTTCAAGACGGGGCTACACCTTC. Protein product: CATSDSSRRGYTF.

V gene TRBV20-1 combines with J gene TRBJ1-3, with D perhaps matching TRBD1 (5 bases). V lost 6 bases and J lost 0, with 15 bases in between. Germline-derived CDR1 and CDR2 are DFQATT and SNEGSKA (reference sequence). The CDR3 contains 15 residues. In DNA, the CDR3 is TGCAGTGCCCACGGGTCGACAGACTCTGGAAACACCATATATTTT. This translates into CSAHGSTDSGNTIYF.

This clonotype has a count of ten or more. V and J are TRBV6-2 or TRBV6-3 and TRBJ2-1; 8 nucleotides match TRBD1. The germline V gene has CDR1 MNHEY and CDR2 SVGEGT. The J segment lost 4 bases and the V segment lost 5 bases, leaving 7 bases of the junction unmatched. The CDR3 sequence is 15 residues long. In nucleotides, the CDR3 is TGTGCCAGCAGTCCCGGACAGGGAGATTACAATGAGCAGTTCTTC. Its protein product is CASSPGQGDYNEQFF.

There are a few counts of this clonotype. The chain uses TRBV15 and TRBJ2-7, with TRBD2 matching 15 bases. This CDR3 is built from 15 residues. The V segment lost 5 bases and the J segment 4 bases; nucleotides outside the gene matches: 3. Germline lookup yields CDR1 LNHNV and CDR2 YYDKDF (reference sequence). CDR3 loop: CATSGGTSGRYEQYF. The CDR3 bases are TGTGCCACCAGCGGTGGGACTAGCGGGAGGTACGAGCAGTACTTC.

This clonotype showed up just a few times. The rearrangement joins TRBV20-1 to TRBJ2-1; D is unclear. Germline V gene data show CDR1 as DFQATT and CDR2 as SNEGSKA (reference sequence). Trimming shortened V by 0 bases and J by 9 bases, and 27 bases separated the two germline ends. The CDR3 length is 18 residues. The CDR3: CSARDLLSPKVVVGEQFF. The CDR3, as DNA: TGCAGTGCTAGAGATCTGCTTTCCCCTAAAGTGGTGGTGGGTGAGCAGTTCTTC.

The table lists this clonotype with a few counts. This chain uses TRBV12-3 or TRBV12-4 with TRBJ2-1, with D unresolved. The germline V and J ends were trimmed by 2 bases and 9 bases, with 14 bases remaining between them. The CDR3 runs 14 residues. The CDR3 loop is CASSLFLGKGEQFF. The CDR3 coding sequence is TGTGCCAGCAGTTTATTCCTAGGGAAGGGTGAGCAGTTCTTC.

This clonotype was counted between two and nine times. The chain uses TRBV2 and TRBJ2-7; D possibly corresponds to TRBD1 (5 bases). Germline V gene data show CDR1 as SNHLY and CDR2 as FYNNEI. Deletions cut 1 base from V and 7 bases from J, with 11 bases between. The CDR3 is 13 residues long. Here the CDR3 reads CASSEGQGVEQYF. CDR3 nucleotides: TGTGCCAGCAGTGAAGGGCAGGGCGTAGAGCAGTACTTC. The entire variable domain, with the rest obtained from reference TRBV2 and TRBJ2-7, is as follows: EPEVTQTPSHQVTQMGQEVILRCVPISNHLYFYWYRQILGQKVEFLVSFYNNEISEKSEIFDDQFSVERPDGSNFTLKIRSTKLEDSAMYFCASSEGQGVEQYFGPGTRLTVT.

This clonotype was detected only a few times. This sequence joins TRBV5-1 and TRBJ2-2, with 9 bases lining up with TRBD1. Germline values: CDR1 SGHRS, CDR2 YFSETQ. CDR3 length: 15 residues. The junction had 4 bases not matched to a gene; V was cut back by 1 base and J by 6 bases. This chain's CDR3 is CASSLRDREAGELFF. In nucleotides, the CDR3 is TGCGCCAGCAGCTTGAGGGACAGGGAAGCCGGGGAGCTGTTTTTT.

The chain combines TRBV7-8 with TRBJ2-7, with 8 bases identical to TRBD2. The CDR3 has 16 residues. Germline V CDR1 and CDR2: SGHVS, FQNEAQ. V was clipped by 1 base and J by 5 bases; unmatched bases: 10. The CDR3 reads CASSLVSSGSPHEQYF. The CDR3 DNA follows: TGTGCCAGCAGCTTAGTTTCAAGCGGGAGTCCCCACGAGCAGTACTTC.

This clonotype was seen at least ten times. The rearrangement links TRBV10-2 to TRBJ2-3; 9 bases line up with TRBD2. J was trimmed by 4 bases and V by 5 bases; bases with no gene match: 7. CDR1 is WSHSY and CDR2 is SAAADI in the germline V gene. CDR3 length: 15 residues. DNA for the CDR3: TGCGCCAGCAGTCCGCTAGCGGGATCGTCAGATACGCAGTATTTT. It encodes CASSPLAGSSDTQYF.

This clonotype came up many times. The chain's CDR3 is CASSQLGRGAYEQYF. In DNA, the CDR3 is TGCGCCAGCAGCCAACTCGGGAGGGGGGCCTACGAGCAGTACTTC. The chain couples TRBV4-1 to TRBJ2-7; 8 nucleotides align to TRBD2. Germline V gene sequence: CDR1 MGHRA, CDR2 YSYEKL. The CDR3 contains 15 residues. Trimming removed 2 bases from V and 2 bases from J; junction bases left unmatched: 5.

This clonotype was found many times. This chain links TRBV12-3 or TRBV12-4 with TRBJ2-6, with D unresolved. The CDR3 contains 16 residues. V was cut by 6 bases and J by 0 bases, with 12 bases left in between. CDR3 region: CASSPYVSSGANVLTF. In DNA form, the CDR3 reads TGTGCCAGCAGCCCCTATGTGAGCTCTGGGGCCAACGTCCTGACTTTC.

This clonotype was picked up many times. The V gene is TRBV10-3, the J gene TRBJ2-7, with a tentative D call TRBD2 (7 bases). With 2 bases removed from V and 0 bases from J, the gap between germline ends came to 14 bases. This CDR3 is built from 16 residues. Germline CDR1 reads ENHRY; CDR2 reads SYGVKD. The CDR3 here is CAISEGGAGFSYEQYF. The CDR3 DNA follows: TGTGCCATCAGTGAGGGGGGGGCAGGGTTCTCCTACGAGCAGTACTTC.

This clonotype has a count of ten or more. The CDR3 loop is CASSLEWSSYNEQFF. The DNA of the CDR3 is TGCGCCAGCAGCTTGGAATGGAGCTCCTACAATGAGCAGTTCTTC. V gene TRBV5-1 combines with J gene TRBJ2-1; D is undetermined. The CDR3 has 15 amino acids. With 0 bases removed from V and 0 bases from J, the gap between germline ends came to 7 bases. Germline-derived CDR1 and CDR2 are SGHRS and YFSETQ.

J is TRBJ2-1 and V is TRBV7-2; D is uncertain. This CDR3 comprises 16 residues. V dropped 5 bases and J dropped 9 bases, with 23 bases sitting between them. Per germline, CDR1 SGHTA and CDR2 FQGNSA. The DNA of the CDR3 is TGTGCCAGCAGCCTAAGACCGAAGACTTCCCCAGGTGAGCAGTTCTTC. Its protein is CASSLRPKTSPGEQFF. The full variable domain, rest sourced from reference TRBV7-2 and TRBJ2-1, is GAGVSQSPSNKVTEKGKDVELRCDPISGHTALYWYRQSLGQGLEFLIYFQGNSAPDKSGLPSDRFSAERTGGSVSTLTIQRTQQEDSAVYLCASSLRPKTSPGEQFFGPGTRLTVL.

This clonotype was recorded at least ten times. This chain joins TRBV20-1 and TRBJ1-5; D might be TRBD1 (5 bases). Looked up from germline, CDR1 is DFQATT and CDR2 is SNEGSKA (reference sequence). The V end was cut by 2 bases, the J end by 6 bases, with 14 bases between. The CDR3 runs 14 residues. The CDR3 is CSARFQGGSQPQHF. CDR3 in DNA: TGCAGTGCTAGATTCCAGGGCGGGAGTCAGCCCCAGCATTTT.

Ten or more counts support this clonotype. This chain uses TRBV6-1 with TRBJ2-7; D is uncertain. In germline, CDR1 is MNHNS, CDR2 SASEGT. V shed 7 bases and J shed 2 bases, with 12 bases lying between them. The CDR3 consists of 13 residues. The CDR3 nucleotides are TGTGCCAGCACCACCAGCCCAGCCTACGAGCAGTACTTC. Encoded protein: CASTTSPAYEQYF.

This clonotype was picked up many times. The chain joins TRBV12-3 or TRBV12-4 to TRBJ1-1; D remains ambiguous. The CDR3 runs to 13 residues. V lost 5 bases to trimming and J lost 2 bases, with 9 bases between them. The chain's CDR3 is CASSLMLNTEAFF. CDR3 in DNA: TGTGCCAGCAGTCTTATGCTAAACACTGAAGCTTTCTTT.

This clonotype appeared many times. The CDR3 here is CASSPLAFTGELFF. CDR3 DNA sequence: TGTGCCAGCAGTCCACTAGCGTTCACCGGGGAGCTGTTTTTT. The genes are TRBV12-3 or TRBV12-4 and TRBJ2-2; 7 nucleotides line up with TRBD2. Unmatched junction bases numbered 4, after V lost 5 bases and J lost 4 bases. The length of the CDR3 is 14 residues.

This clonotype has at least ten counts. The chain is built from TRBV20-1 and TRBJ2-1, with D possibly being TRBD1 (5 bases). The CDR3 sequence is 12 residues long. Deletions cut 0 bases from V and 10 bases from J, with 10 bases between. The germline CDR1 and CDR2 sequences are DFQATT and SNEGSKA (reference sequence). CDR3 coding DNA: TGCAGTGCTAGAGAGGAAGGGGAAGAGCAGTTCTTC. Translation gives CSAREEGEEQFF.

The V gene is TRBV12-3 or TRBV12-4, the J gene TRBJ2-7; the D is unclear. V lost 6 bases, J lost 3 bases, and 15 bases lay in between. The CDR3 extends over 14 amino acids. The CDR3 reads CASSPQEILYEQYF. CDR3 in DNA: TGTGCCAGCAGCCCTCAGGAGATTCTCTACGAGCAGTACTTC.